This passage covers 31 T cell receptor beta chains from one sample sequenced in a study of cytomegalovirus exposure and HLA in healthy donors. PCR was performed using 60 Vbeta and 13 Jbeta primers. This table comes from immunoSEQ multiplex PCR, and its TCRdb copy is limited to in-frame clones, with some not included. The sample yields tens of thousands of clones, more than 85% seen once. The sample consisted of PBMCs. The origin of the receptors is a woman aged 18-29 years in good health and CMV-seronegative.

This clone has a single count. This chain links TRBV4-3 with TRBJ1-2; D possibly corresponds to TRBD1 (5 bases). The CDR3 totals 16 residues. Per the germline V gene, CDR1 is LGHNA and CDR2 is YSLEER. Trimming removed 0 bases from V and 2 bases from J, with 13 bases in between. CDR3 sequence (DNA): TGCGCCAGCAGCCAAGATAACAGGCGAACAAACTATGGCTACACCTTC. This gives the protein CASSQDNRRTNYGYTF.

J is TRBJ2-5 and V is TRBV2; 8 nucleotides align to TRBD2. This CDR3 region has 15 residues. J was trimmed by 7 bases and V by 5 bases; bases with no gene match: 12. Looked up from germline, CDR1 is SNHLY and CDR2 is FYNNEI. This chain's CDR3 is CASSTAGTRVGTQYF. The CDR3 DNA follows: TGTGCCAGCAGTACGGCCGGGACTAGGGTTGGGACCCAGTACTTC.

The rearrangement links TRBV27 to TRBJ2-2; D perhaps matches TRBD2 (6 bases). From germline, CDR1 is MNHEY and CDR2 SMNVEV (reference sequence). The CDR3 is 15 amino acids. Deletions cut 7 bases from V and 6 bases from J, with 18 bases between. CDR3 in DNA: TGTGCCAGCATTTCGGACTATTACGGGGCCGGGGAGCTGTTTTTT. As protein: CASISDYYGAGELFF.

V usage is TRBV7-3 and J usage is TRBJ2-1, with 9 bases matching TRBD2. The CDR3 has 12 amino acids. Germline assignment: CDR1 SGHTA and CDR2 FQGTGA. V lost 4 bases and J lost 10; bases outside the gene matches: 2. The CDR3 loop reads CASSSLAGEQFF. The CDR3 region has the DNA TGTGCCAGCAGCTCCCTAGCGGGGGAGCAGTTCTTC.

This rearrangement joins TRBV27 to TRBJ1-5; D gene ambiguous. Trimming pared 1 base from V and 3 bases from J, leaving 19 bases between. This CDR3 contains 18 residues. CDR1 MNHEY and CDR2 SMNVEV come from the germline V gene (reference sequence). The CDR3 sequence is CASSLFGGLGPYNQPQHF. As DNA, the CDR3 is TGTGCCAGCAGTTTATTTGGAGGCTTAGGGCCTTACAATCAGCCCCAGCATTTT.

This clone came up once. The chain recombines TRBV27 with TRBJ1-4, with D possibly matching TRBD1 (5 bases). Germline CDR1 MNHEY, CDR2 SMNVEV (reference sequence). The CDR3 sequence is 16 residues long. Trimming removed 5 bases at V and 0 bases at J, with 13 bases between. For the CDR3, the DNA is TGTGCCAGCAGTCCATTCATAGGGGCAACTAATGAAAAACTGTTTTTT. Amino acids: CASSPFIGATNEKLFF.

As regards this clone: The CDR3 carries no conserved terminal phenylalanine or tryptophan, so it likely arises from a read error. The V call is TRBV25-1, the J call TRBJ2-7; D gene unclear. The V and J ends lost 4 bases and 3 bases respectively, with 13 bases between them. Germline lookup yields CDR1 MGHDK and CDR2 SYGVNS. The CDR3 runs 14 residues. The CDR3 DNA is TGTGCCAGCAGTGGCGGATCCCGCATCTACGAGCAGTACCTC. It codes for CASSGGSRIYEQYL.

V gene TRBV5-8 combines with J gene TRBJ1-4; 7 bases agree with TRBD1. This CDR3 has 15 amino acids. CDR1 SGHTS and CDR2 YDEGEE come from the germline V gene. The V segment lost 1 base and the J segment 6 bases; nucleotides outside the gene matches: 6. The chain's CDR3 is CASSLRRGRDEKLFF. CDR3 sequence (DNA): TGTGCCAGCAGCTTGAGGAGGGGGCGGGATGAAAAACTGTTTTTT.

The chain links TRBV5-1 to TRBJ2-7, with TRBD1 matching over 7 bases. In germline, CDR1 is SGHRS, CDR2 YFSETQ. Germline trimming cut 0 bases from V and 3 bases from J; bases unmatched to any gene: 0. The CDR3 loop spans 13 amino acids. CDR3 sequence: CASSLDRGYEQYF. The CDR3 DNA sequence: TGCGCCAGCAGCTTGGACAGGGGCTACGAGCAGTACTTC.

The V gene is TRBV15, the J gene TRBJ1-2, with 12 positions matching TRBD1. V lost 0 bases, J lost 8 bases, and 7 bases stayed unmatched. The CDR3 is 16 amino acids. Germline CDR1 LNHNV, CDR2 YYDKDF (reference sequence). This CDR3 reads CATSRDLGTGGGGYTF. The CDR3 region has the DNA TGTGCCACCAGCAGAGATCTTGGGACAGGGGGCGGGGGCTACACCTTC.

The chain combines TRBV11-3 with TRBJ2-3, with 7 nucleotides matching TRBD1. Germline loops: CDR1 SGHNT, CDR2 YENEEA. There are 15 residues in the CDR3. The J segment lost 4 bases and the V segment lost 1 base, leaving 5 bases of the junction unmatched. CDR3 DNA sequence: TGTGCCAGCAGCTTAGCATATGGACAGGCAGATACGCAGTATTTT. Translation gives CASSLAYGQADTQYF.

This clone was detected only once. The J gene is TRBJ1-3, the V gene TRBV6-6; the match to TRBD1 covers 7 bases. Germline V gene data show CDR1 as MNHNY and CDR2 as SVGAGI (reference sequence). Trimming cost V 10 bases and J 0 bases; bases outside gene matches: 9. The CDR3 is made up of 15 amino acids. The CDR3 loop is CATFTGALSGNTIYF. The CDR3 bases are TGTGCCACTTTCACAGGGGCCCTCTCTGGAAACACCATATATTTT.

V is TRBV7-9 and J is TRBJ2-3; the match to TRBD2 covers 11 bases. V lost 5 bases, J lost 2 bases, and 6 bases stayed unmatched. Germline CDR1 and CDR2: SEHNR and FQNEAQ (reference sequence). The CDR3 runs 16 residues. The CDR3 sequence is CASSTQLAGATDTQYF. In DNA form, the CDR3 reads TGTGCCAGCAGCACACAACTAGCGGGGGCCACAGATACGCAGTATTTT.

V is TRBV5-1 and J is TRBJ2-7, with 9 bases identical to TRBD2. CDR1 SGHRS and CDR2 YFSETQ come from the germline V gene. V lost 3 bases, J lost 11 bases, and 6 bases stayed unmatched. CDR3 length: 12 amino acids. CDR3 bases: TGCGCCAGCAGCTCATTAGCGGGAGACAAGTACTTC. This translates into CASSSLAGDKYF.

V gene TRBV19 combines with J gene TRBJ2-7; D is possibly TRBD1 (6 bases). Germline V gene lookup returns CDR1 LNHDA and CDR2 SQIVND (reference sequence). V was shortened by 5 bases and J by 3 bases, with 11 bases between the two germline ends. This CDR3 is built from 13 residues. The CDR3 coding sequence is TGTGCCAGTAGTCTTGGCAGGGGCTACGAGCAGTACTTC. Translation gives CASSLGRGYEQYF.

This chain uses TRBV4-3 with TRBJ2-6; 7 nucleotides line up with TRBD1. This CDR3 has 16 amino acids. The germline V gene has CDR1 LGHNA and CDR2 YSLEER. J lost 2 bases, V lost 0 bases, and 1 base had no gene match. Here the CDR3 DNA reads TGCGCCAGCAGCCAAGAAGGGGGCGCTGGGGCCAACGTCCTGACTTTC. Amino acid sequence: CASSQEGGAGANVLTF.

V usage is TRBV19 and J usage is TRBJ1-5; perhaps TRBD1 as D (6 bases). V lost 4 bases to trimming and J lost 6 bases, with 10 bases between them. Germline CDR1 reads LNHDA; CDR2 reads SQIVND (reference sequence). This CDR3 region has 13 residues. The CDR3 coding sequence is TGTGCCAGTAGTACAGGGGTGATTCAGCCCCAGCATTTT. Translated, it gives CASSTGVIQPQHF.

The rearrangement joins TRBV28 to TRBJ2-2; maybe TRBD2 (6 bases). V shed 2 bases and J shed 4 bases, with 8 bases lying between them. The CDR3 has 14 residues. The germline gives CDR1 MDHEN, CDR2 SYDVKM. CDR3: CASSLRGGTGELFF. The CDR3, as DNA: TGTGCCAGCAGTTTACGGGGAGGCACCGGGGAGCTGTTTTTT.

The genes are TRBV9 and TRBJ2-5; 7 bases align to TRBD2. The germline V gene has CDR1 SGDLS and CDR2 YYNGEE. CDR3 size: 14 residues. After removal of 7 bases from V and 1 base from J, the junction contained 7 bases not matched to a gene. The CDR3: CASGKGEGQETQYF. The CDR3 DNA sequence: TGTGCCAGCGGGAAAGGGGAGGGCCAAGAGACCCAGTACTTC.

The chain uses TRBV6-1 and TRBJ1-2; D call uncertain. The CDR3 totals 14 residues. Germline assignment: CDR1 MNHNS and CDR2 SASEGT. The V end was cut by 2 bases, the J end by 7 bases, with 14 bases between. For the CDR3, the DNA is TGTGCCAGCAGTGAATCTCGATGGACTGCTGGCTACACCTTC. Its translation is CASSESRWTAGYTF.

The chain recombines TRBV10-1 with TRBJ2-1; D is ambiguous. The CDR3 extends over 13 amino acids. V dropped 2 bases and J dropped 5 bases, with 7 bases sitting between them. CDR1 and CDR2 from the germline V gene are WNHNN and SYGVQD (reference sequence). CDR3: CASSENLNNEQFF. The CDR3 DNA is TGCGCCAGCAGTGAGAACTTAAACAATGAGCAGTTCTTC.

This clone has just one count. The chain combines TRBV9 with TRBJ2-5, with 9 nucleotides matching TRBD2. The V gene end was trimmed by 4 bases and the J gene end by 2 bases; junction bases not matched to a gene: 9. The CDR3 consists of 16 residues. Germline V gene lookup returns CDR1 SGDLS and CDR2 YYNGEE. CDR3 sequence (DNA): TGTGCCAGCAGCCCCCGTAGGCTAGCGGGACAAGAGACCCAGTACTTC. Amino acid sequence: CASSPRRLAGQETQYF.

The chain carries TRBV4-1 and TRBJ2-3; D call uncertain. This CDR3 comprises 12 residues. Trimming shortened V by 2 bases and J by 5 bases, and 5 bases separated the two germline ends. Germline V gene lookup returns CDR1 MGHRA and CDR2 YSYEKL. The CDR3, as DNA: TGCGCCAGCAGCCAAATTCTAGATACGCAGTATTTT. The encoded protein is CASSQILDTQYF.

CDR3 nucleotide sequence: TGTGCCAGCAGCTTCGACAGGGGCTACGAGCAGTACTTC. Translating it yields CASSFDRGYEQYF. The chain is built from TRBV7-2 and TRBJ2-7; 8 bases agree with TRBD1. V trimming: 3 bases; J trimming: 3 bases; junction bases outside the gene matches: 1. Per the germline V gene, CDR1 is SGHTA and CDR2 is FQGNSA. The CDR3 runs to 13 residues.

This clone was counted between two and nine times. The genes are TRBV9 and TRBJ2-7, with TRBD1 identical over 9 bases. CDR3 length equals 18 residues. The J segment lost 3 bases and the V segment lost 2 bases, leaving 15 bases of the junction unmatched. CDR1 and CDR2 (germline): SGDLS, YYNGEE. CDR3 in DNA: TGTGCCAGCAGCGTGAGCCCGGATTCGGGACAGGGAATCTACGAGCAGTACTTC. Protein product: CASSVSPDSGQGIYEQYF.

V is TRBV19 and J is TRBJ1-2; D may be TRBD1 (6 bases). Looked up from germline, CDR1 is LNHDA and CDR2 is SQIVND (reference sequence). This CDR3 has 13 residues. The V gene lost 1 base and the J gene lost 6 bases, with 9 bases spanning the gap. CDR3: CASSIAPGDGYTF. For the CDR3, the DNA is TGTGCCAGTAGTATAGCCCCAGGGGATGGCTACACCTTC. The full variable domain, in which reference TRBV19 and TRBJ1-2 provide the parts outside the CDR3, is DGGITQSPKYLFRKEGQNVTLSCEQNLNHDAMYWYRQDPGQGLRLIYYSQIVNDFQKGDIAEGYSVSREKKESFPLTVTSAQKNPTAFYLCASSIAPGDGYTFGSGTRLTVV.

The chain links TRBV19 to TRBJ2-3; perhaps TRBD1 as D (6 bases). Trimming stripped 1 base from V and 4 bases from J, with 12 bases between. The CDR3 covers 15 residues. Germline V CDR1 and CDR2: LNHDA, SQIVND (reference sequence). As DNA, the CDR3 is TGTGCCAGTAGTATAGGGCCAGGGGTGGCAGATACGCAGTATTTT. Protein: CASSIGPGVADTQYF.

The rearrangement links TRBV28 to TRBJ2-3; TRBD2 matches at 10 bases. Germline V gives CDR1 MDHEN, CDR2 SYDVKM. V lost 2 bases and J lost 6; bases outside the gene matches: 8. The CDR3 extends over 16 amino acids. The CDR3 bases are TGTGCCAGCAGTTTAGGGCTAGCGGGAGTTCGTGATACGCAGTATTTT. This translates into CASSLGLAGVRDTQYF.

The chain links TRBV6-6 to TRBJ2-2, with 8 bases that match TRBD2. Germline CDR1 is MNHNY and CDR2 is SVGAGI (reference sequence). The CDR3 is 15 residues long. V shed 6 bases, J shed 7 bases, and the junction held 10 bases outside the gene matches. CDR3 protein: CASSPFSGANGELFF. The CDR3 coding sequence is TGTGCCAGCAGCCCATTTAGCGGGGCGAACGGGGAGCTGTTTTTT.

This chain joins TRBV11-3 and TRBJ2-1; tentative D call: TRBD2 (6 bases). This CDR3 has 14 residues. Trimming pared 0 bases from V and 10 bases from J, leaving 13 bases between. From germline, CDR1 is SGHNT and CDR2 YENEEA. The CDR3 DNA is TGTGCCAGCAGCTTAGACGGGGAGGAGGTAGAGCAGTTCTTC. Its protein is CASSLDGEEVEQFF.

The rearrangement uses TRBV6-5 and TRBJ1-4, with D perhaps matching TRBD1 (6 bases). V dropped 4 bases and J dropped 8 bases, with 14 bases sitting between them. Germline CDR1 and CDR2: MNHEY and SVGAGI. This CDR3 is built from 14 residues. CDR3 in amino acids: CASSSPKQGEKLFF. DNA of the CDR3: TGTGCCAGCAGTTCCCCTAAACAGGGAGAAAAACTGTTTTTT.